This T cell receptor (beta chain) was documented in a study of blood T cell repertoires in COVID-19. Germline V gene lookup returns CDR1 MDHEN and CDR2 SYDVKM. V trimming: 4 bases; J trimming: 4 bases; junction bases outside the gene matches: 9. CDR3 length: 17 amino acids. This table comes from immunoSEQ multiplex PCR, and its TCRdb copy is limited to in-frame clones, with some not included. The table has some 81,000 clones, more than 90% seen once. Material for sequencing was peripheral blood. This receptor was taken from a human donor with active COVID-19. The donor label of this sample is uncertain. The chain combines TRBV28 with TRBJ2-7; 14 bases line up with TRBD2. CDR3 DNA: TGTGCCAGCAGTTCCCCCCCTGGGACTAGCGGGAGTTACGAGCAGTACTTC. Translating gives CASSSPPGTSGSYEQYF.